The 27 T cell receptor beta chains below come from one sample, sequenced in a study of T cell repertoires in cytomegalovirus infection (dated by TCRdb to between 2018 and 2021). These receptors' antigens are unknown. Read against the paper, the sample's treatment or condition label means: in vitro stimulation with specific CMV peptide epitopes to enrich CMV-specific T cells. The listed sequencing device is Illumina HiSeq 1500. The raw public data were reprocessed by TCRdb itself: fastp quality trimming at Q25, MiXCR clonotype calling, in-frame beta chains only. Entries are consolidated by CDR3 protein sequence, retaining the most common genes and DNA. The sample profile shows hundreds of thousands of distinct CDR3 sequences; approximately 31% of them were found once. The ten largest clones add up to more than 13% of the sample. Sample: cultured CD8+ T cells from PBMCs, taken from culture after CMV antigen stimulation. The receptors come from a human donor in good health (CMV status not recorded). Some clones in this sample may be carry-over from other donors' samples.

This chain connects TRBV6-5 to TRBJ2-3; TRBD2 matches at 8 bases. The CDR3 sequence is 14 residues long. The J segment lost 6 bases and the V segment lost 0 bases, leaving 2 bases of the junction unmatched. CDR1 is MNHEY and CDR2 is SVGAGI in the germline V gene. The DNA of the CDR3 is TGTGCCAGCAGTTACTCGACTAGCGAGGATACGCAGTATTTT. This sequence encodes CASSYSTSEDTQYF.

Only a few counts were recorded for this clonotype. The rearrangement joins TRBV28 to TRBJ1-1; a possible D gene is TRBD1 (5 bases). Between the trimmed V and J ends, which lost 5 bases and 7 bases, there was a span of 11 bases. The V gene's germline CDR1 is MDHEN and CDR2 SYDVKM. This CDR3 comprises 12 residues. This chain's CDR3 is CASSQPGREAFF. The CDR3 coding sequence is TGTGCCAGCAGTCAACCGGGGCGTGAAGCTTTCTTT.

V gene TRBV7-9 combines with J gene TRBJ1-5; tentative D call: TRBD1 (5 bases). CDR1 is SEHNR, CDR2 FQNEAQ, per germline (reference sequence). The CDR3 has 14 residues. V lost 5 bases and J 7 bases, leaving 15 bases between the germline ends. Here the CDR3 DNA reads TGTGCCAGCAGCCCCAGCAGGAGGGACCAGCCCCAGCATTTT. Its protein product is CASSPSRRDQPQHF. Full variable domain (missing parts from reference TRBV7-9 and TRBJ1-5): DTGVSQNPRHKITKRGQNVTFRCDPISEHNRLYWYRQTLGQGPEFLTYFQNEAQLEKSRLLSDRFSAERPKGSFSTLEIQRTEQGDSAMYLCASSPSRRDQPQHFGDGTRLSIL.

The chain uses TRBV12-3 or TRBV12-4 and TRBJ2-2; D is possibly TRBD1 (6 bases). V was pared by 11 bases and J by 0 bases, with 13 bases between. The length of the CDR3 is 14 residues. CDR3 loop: CAGRDISNTGELFF. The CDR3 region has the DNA TGTGCCGGCCGGGACATCTCGAACACCGGGGAGCTGTTTTTT.

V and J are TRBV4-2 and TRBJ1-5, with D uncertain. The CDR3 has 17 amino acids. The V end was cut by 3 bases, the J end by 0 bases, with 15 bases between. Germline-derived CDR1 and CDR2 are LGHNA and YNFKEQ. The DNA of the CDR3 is TGTGCCAGCAGCCATGGTTACCTTTCTAATAGCAATCAGCCCCAGCATTTT. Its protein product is CASSHGYLSNSNQPQHF.

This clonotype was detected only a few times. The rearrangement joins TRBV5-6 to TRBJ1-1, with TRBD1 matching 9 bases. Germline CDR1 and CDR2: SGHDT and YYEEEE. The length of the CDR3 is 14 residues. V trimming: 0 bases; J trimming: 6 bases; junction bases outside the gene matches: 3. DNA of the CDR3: TGTGCCAGCAGCTTGGGTGGGACAGGGTCTGAAGCTTTCTTT. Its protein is CASSLGGTGSEAFF.

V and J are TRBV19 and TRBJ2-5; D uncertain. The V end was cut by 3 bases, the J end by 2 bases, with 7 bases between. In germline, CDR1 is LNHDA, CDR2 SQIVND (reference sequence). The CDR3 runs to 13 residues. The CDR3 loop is CASSIMSQETQYF. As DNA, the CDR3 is TGTGCCAGTAGTATCATGAGTCAAGAGACCCAGTACTTC.

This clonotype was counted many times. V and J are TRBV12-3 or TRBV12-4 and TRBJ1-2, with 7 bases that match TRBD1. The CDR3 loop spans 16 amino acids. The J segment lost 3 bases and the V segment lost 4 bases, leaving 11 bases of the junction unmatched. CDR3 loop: CASSWWQGVLDYGYTF. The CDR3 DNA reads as TGTGCCAGCAGTTGGTGGCAGGGGGTTTTAGACTATGGCTACACCTTC.

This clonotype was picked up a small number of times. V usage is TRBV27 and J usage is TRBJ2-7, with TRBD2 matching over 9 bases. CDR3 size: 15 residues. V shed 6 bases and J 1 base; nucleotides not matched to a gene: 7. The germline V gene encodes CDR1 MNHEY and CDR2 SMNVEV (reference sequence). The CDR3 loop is CASSRHLAGSYEQYF. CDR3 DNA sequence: TGTGCCAGCAGCCGCCACCTAGCGGGGTCCTACGAGCAGTACTTC.

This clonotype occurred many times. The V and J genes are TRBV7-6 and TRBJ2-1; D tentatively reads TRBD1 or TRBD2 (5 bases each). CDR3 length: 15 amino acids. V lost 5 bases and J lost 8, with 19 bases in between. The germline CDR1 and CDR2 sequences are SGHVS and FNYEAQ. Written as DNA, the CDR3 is TGTGCCAGCAGCCACCGGGACGGCCCAAGAGATGAGCAGTTCTTC. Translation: CASSHRDGPRDEQFF.

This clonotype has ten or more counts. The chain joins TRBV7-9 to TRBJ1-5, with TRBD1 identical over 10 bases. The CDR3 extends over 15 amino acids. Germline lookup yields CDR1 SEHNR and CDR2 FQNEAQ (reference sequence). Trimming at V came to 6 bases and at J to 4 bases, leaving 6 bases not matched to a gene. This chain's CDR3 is CASSMTGGRNQPQHF. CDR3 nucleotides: TGTGCCAGCAGTATGACAGGGGGCAGGAATCAGCCCCAGCATTTT.

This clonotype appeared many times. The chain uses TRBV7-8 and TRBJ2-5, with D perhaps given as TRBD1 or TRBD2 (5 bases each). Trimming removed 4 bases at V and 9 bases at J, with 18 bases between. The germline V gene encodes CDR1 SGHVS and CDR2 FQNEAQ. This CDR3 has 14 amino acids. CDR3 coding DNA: TGTGCCAGCAGCTCGGGACGGACGTTAATGGCCCAGTACTTC. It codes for CASSSGRTLMAQYF.

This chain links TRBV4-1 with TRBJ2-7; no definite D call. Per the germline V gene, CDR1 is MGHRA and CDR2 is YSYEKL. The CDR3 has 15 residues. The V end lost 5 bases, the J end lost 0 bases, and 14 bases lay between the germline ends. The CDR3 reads CASSYDSSSSYEQYF. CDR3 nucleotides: TGCGCCAGCAGCTATGACTCCAGCAGCTCCTACGAGCAGTACTTC.

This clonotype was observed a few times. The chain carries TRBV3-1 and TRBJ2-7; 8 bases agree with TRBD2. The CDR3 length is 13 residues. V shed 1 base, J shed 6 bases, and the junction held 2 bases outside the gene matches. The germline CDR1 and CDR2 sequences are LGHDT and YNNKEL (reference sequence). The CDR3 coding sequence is TGTGCCAGCAGCCAAGTCGGGGGGGTCGAGCAGTACGTC. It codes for CASSQVGGVEQYV.

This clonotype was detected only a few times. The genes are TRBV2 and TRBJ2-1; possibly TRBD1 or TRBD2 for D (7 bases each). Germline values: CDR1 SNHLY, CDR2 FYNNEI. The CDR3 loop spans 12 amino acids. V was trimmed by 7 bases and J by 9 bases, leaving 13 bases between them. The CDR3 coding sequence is TGTGCCAGCATCCCCAGGGGGGGTGAGCAGTTCTTC. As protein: CASIPRGGEQFF.

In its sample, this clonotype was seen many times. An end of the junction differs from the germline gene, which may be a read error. This CDR3 is CASSLPPRVSGNSGELFF. Here the CDR3 DNA reads TGTGCCAGCAGCTTACCTCCGAGGGTGAGCGGGAACTCCGGGGAGCTGTTTTTT. The rearrangement joins TRBV7-8 to TRBJ2-2, with TRBD2 matching over 7 bases. The CDR3 contains 18 residues. Germline assignment: CDR1 SGHVS and CDR2 FQNEAQ.

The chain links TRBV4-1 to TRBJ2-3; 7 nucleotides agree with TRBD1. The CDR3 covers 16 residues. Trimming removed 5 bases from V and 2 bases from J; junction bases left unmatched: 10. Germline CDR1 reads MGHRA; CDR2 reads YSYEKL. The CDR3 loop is CASSKQGVPTTDTQYF. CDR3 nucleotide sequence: TGCGCCAGCAGCAAGCAGGGGGTGCCTACCACAGATACGCAGTATTTT.

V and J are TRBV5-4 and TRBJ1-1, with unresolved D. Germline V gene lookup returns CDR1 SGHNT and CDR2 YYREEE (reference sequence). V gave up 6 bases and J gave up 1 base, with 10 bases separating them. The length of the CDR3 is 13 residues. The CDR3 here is CASTLPENTEAFF. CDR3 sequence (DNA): TGTGCCAGCACGTTACCGGAGAACACTGAAGCTTTCTTT.

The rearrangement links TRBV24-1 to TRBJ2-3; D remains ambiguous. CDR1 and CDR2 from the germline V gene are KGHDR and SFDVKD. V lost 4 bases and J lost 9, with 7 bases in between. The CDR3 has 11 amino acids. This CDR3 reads CATSDDITQYF. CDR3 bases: TGTGCCACCAGTGACGACATCACGCAGTATTTT.

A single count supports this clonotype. As DNA, the CDR3 is TGCGCCAGCAGCTTTGCTGACAAGAGGAACACCGGGGAGCTGTTTTTT. This translates into CASSFADKRNTGELFF. This chain connects TRBV5-1 to TRBJ2-2; no clear D. V dropped 2 bases and J dropped 1 base, with 12 bases sitting between them. The germline V gene has CDR1 SGHRS and CDR2 YFSETQ. The CDR3 has 16 amino acids.

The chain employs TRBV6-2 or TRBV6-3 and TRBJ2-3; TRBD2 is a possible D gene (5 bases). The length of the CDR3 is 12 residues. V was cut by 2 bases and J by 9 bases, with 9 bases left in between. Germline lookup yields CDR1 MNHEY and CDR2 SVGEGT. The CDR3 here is CASSYLRRTQYF. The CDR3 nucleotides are TGTGCCAGCAGTTACCTCCGGAGGACGCAGTATTTT.

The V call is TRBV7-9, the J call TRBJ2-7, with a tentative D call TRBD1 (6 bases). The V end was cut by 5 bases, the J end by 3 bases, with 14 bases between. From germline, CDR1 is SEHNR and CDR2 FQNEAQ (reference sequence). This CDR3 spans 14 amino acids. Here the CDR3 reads CASSPRNRDYEQYF. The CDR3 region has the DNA TGTGCCAGCAGCCCCCGGAACAGGGACTACGAGCAGTACTTC. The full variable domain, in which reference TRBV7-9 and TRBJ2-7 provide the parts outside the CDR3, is DTGVSQNPRHKITKRGQNVTFRCDPISEHNRLYWYRQTLGQGPEFLTYFQNEAQLEKSRLLSDRFSAERPKGSFSTLEIQRTEQGDSAMYLCASSPRNRDYEQYFGPGTRLTVT.

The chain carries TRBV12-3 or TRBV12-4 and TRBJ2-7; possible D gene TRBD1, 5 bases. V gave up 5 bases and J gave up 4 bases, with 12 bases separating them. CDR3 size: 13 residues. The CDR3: CASSQGPRYEQYV. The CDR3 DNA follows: TGTGCCAGCAGTCAGGGCCCTAGGTACGAGCAGTACGTC.

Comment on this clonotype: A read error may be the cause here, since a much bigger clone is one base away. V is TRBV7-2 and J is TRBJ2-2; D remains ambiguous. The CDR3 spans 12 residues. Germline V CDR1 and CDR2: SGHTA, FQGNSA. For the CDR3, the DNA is TGTGTCAGTCCTCAGAACACCGGGGAGCTGTTTTTT. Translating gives CVSPQNTGELFF.

The CDR3 DNA reads TGTGCCAGCAGCTCAAAGGACTGGGTCGGCAACACCATATATTTT. Amino acid sequence: CASSSKDWVGNTIYF. The chain has TRBV7-3 and TRBJ1-3; unclear D gene. V shed 4 bases and J shed 7 bases, with 17 bases lying between them. This CDR3 contains 15 residues. The germline V gene has CDR1 SGHTA and CDR2 FQGTGA.

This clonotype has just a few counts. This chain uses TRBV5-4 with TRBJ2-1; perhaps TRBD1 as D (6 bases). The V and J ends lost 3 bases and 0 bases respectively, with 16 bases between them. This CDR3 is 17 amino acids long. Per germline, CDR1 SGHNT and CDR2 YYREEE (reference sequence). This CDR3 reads CASSSRQDWSSYNEQFF. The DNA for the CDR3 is TGTGCCAGCAGCTCGAGACAGGACTGGAGCTCCTACAATGAGCAGTTCTTC.

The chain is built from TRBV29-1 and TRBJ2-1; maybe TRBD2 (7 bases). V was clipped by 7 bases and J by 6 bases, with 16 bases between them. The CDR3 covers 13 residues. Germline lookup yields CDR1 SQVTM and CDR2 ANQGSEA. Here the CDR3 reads CSGLGGATNEQFF. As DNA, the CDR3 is TGCAGCGGACTTGGGGGGGCCACCAATGAGCAGTTCTTC.